This TCR beta chain was documented in a study of blood T cell repertoires in COVID-19. As for the study in general: Donors in the United States, Italy and Spain gave samples during acute or convalescent COVID-19.

The germline V gene encodes CDR1 KGHSH and CDR2 LQKENI. The CDR3 is made up of 14 amino acids. Trimming removed 1 base from V and 1 base from J, with 7 bases in between. Per the original data handling: By means of reference gene primer amplification, nucleated cell counts were estimated. This table comes from immunoSEQ multiplex PCR, and its TCRdb copy is limited to in-frame clones, with some not included. Clone size and the V and J calls come from that table; the DNA yielded D and trimming. Of around 59,000 clones in the sample, around 85% are singletons; the top ten hold 8.5% to 10%. Sequences were obtained from peripheral blood. The chain links TRBV18 to TRBJ1-1, with a tentative D call TRBD1 (5 bases). This TCR came from a human donor in a cohort sampled during active COVID-19. In DNA, the CDR3 is TGTGCCAGCTCACCACTGGGGGGGAACACTGAAGCTTTCTTT. Translating gives CASSPLGGNTEAFF.